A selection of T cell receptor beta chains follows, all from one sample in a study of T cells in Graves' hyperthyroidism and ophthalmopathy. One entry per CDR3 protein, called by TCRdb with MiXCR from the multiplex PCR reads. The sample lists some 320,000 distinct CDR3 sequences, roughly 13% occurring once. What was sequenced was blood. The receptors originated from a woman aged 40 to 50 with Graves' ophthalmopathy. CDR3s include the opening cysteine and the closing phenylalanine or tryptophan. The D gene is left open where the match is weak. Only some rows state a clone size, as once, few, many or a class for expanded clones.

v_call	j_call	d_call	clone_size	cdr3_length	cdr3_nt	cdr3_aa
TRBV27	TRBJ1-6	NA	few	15	TGTGCCAGCAGTTTATTACAGGGTAATAATTCACCCCTCCACTTT	CASSLLQGNNSPLHF
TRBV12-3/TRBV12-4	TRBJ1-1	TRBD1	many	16	TGTGCCAGCAGGTTACTCACCGGACAGGGAGCTCCTGAAGCTTTCTTT	CASRLLTGQGAPEAFF
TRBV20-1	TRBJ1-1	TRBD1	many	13	TGCAGTGGGTTACAGGGGGGAGGTACTGAAGCTTTCTTT	CSGLQGGGTEAFF
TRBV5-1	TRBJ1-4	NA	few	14	TGCGCCAGCAGCTCCGGGACAAAAAATGAAAAACTGTTTTTT	CASSSGTKNEKLFF
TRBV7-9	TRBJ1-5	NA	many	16	TGTGCCAGCAGCGGCGACGCGTGGGGAAACAATCAGCCCCAGCATTTT	CASSGDAWGNNQPQHF
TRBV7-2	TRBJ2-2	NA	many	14	TGTGCCAGCAGCTTAGGGTGGAACACCGGGGAGCTGTTTTTT	CASSLGWNTGELFF
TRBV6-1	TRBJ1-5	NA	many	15	TGTGCCAGCAGACCTCTGACAGGCGGCAATCAGCCCCAGCATTTT	CASRPLTGGNQPQHF
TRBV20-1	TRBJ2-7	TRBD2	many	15	TGCAGTGTACCGGGACTAGCGGGAGCTGGGAACGAGCAGTACTTC	CSVPGLAGAGNEQYF
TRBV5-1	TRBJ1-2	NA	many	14	TGCGCCAGCAGCTTCCGGGACACTAACTATGGCTACACCTTC	CASSFRDTNYGYTF
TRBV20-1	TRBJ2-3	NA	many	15	TGCAGTGCTGACACCCCAGGGAGGAGCACAGATACGCAGTATTTT	CSADTPGRSTDTQYF
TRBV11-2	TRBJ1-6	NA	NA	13	TGTGCCGGCAGCCCCGGGGCAGCTACACCCCTCCACTTT	CAGSPGAATPLHF
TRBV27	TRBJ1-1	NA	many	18	TGTGCCAGCAGTTTATTCCGCCTACCCGGGACCCTGGGAACTGAAGCTTTCTTT	CASSLFRLPGTLGTEAFF
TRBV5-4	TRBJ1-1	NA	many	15	TGTGCCAGCAGCCCCCCAGGGGACATGAACACTGAAGCTTTCTTT	CASSPPGDMNTEAFF
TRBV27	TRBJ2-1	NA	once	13	TGTGCCAGCAGTTTGGGTAGCAGGGTTGAGCAGTTCTTC	CASSLGSRVEQFF
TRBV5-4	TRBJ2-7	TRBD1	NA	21	TGTGCCAGCAGCCCCGGTCCCCCCGTACAGGGGAAAGTGCCAGCATCCTACGAGCAGTACTTC	CASSPGPPVQGKVPASYEQYF
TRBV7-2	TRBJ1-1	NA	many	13	TGTGCCAGCAGCTTAGTTATGGGCACTGAAGCTTTCTTT	CASSLVMGTEAFF
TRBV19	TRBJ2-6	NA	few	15	TGTGCCAGTAGTAGCCGGAGTGCTGGGGCCAACGTCCTGACTTTC	CASSSRSAGANVLTF
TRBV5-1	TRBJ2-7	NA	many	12	TGTGCCAGCAGTTCCAGCTCCTACGAGCAGTACTTC	CASSSSSYEQYF
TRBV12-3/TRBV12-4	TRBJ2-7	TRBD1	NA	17	TGTGCCAGCAGTTTTTTTCGGACAGGGGTTGGGGCCTACGAGCAGTACTTC	CASSFFRTGVGAYEQYF
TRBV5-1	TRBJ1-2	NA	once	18	TGCGCCAGCAGCCAGTCTGCAATTCCAGGGATTGCTAACTATGGCTACACCTTC	CASSQSAIPGIANYGYTF
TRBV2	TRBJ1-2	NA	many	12	TGTGCCAGCAGAGGGGAGAACTATGGCTACACCTTC	CASRGENYGYTF
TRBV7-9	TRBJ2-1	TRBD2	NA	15	TGTGCCAGCAGCAAACTAATGGGACTAGACAATGAGCAGTTCTTC	CASSKLMGLDNEQFF
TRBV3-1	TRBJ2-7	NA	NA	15	TGTGCCAGCAGCCTCGGTAGTAGCGGTTCCTACGAGCAGTACTTC	CASSLGSSGSYEQYF
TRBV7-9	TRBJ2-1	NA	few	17	TGTGCCAGCAGCTTAAGTAGCGATCCCCTCCACCACAATGAGCAGTTCTTC	CASSLSSDPLHHNEQFF
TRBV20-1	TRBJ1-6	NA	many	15	TGCAGTGCTAGAGATTTAGTAGGGCCCAATTCACCCCTCCACTTT	CSARDLVGPNSPLHF
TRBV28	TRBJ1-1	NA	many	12	TGTGCCAGCAGTCACAGGGCCACTGAAGCTTTCTTT	CASSHRATEAFF
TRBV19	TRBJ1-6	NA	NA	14	TGTGCCAGTAGTATACGGCGGGAGAATTCACCCCTCCACTTT	CASSIRRENSPLHF